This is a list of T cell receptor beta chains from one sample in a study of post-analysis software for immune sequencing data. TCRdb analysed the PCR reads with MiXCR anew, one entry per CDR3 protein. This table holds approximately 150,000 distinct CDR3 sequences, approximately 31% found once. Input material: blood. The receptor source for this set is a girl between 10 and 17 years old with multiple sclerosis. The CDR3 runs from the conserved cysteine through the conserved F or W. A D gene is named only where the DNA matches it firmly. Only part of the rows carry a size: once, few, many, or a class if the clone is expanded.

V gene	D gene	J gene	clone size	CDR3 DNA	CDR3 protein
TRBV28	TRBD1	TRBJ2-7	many	TGTGCCAGCAGGAGGACAGGGAGTTACGAGCAGTACTTC	CASRRTGSYEQYF
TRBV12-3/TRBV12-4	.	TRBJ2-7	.	TGTGCCAGCAGTTCCTCTATTGAGCAGTACTTC	CASSSSIEQYF
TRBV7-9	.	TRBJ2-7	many	TGTGCCAGCAGCTCACAGGTTTACGAGCAGTACTTC	CASSSQVYEQYF
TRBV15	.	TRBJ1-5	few	TGTGCCACCAGCATGATTCAGTCCAATCAGCCCCAGCATTTT	CATSMIQSNQPQHF
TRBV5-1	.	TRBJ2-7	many	TGCGCCAGCAGCTTGGAGCTAGCTGACCACGAGCAGTACTTC	CASSLELADHEQYF
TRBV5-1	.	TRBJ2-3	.	TGCGCCAGCAGCCCTCGGGAGTTTAGCGCAGATACGCAGTATTTT	CASSPREFSADTQYF
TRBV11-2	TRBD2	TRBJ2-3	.	TGTGCCAGCAGCTTGGGAGGGAGGGCCGCAGGTACGCAGTATTTT	CASSLGGRAAGTQYF
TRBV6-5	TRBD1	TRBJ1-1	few	TGTGCCAGCAGTTACCTCCCTCGACAGGGCGGTGGTGGAGCTTTCTTT	CASSYLPRQGGGGAFF
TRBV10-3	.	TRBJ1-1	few	TGTGCCATCAGTCAGGGGACTAGAGACACTGAAGCTTTCTTT	CAISQGTRDTEAFF
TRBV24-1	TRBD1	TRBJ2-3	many	TGTGCCACCAGTTCGACAGGGACCTTAGCGGATACGCAGTATTTT	CATSSTGTLADTQYF
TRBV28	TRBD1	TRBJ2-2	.	TGTGCCAGCAGTACTAGACAGGGAGCATCCGGGGAGCTGTTTTTT	CASSTRQGASGELFF
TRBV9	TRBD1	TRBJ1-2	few	TGTGCCAGCAGTGAACAGGGGAAGGAAGGCTACACCTTC	CASSEQGKEGYTF
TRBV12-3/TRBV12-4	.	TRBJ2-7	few	TGTGCCAGCAGTTTAGGCCCAGCCTACGAGCAGTACTTC	CASSLGPAYEQYF
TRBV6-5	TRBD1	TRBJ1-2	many	TGTGCCACCCATCTACAGGGGGTCAGTGGCTACACCTTC	CATHLQGVSGYTF
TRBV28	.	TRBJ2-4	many	TGTGCCAGCAGTTTGGGGTTGACGGGTGGGACCAAAAACATTCAGTACTTC	CASSLGLTGGTKNIQYF
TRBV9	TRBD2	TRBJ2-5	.	TGTGCCAGCAGCGTATCAGGACTAGCAACAATAGGGCAGTACTTC	CASSVSGLATIGQYF
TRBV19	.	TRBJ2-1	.	TGTGCCAGTAGTCGGGCTTCTGCGCATAGGGTAAATTATGAGCAGTTCTTC	CASSRASAHRVNYEQFF
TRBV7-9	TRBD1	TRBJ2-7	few	TGTGCCAGCAGCTTATTTGACAGGGGGCACGAGCAGTACTTC	CASSLFDRGHEQYF
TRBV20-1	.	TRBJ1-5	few	TGCAGTGCTAGAGTGGGGGGGTCTAATCAGCCCCAGCATTTT	CSARVGGSNQPQHF
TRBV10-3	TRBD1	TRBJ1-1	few	TGTGCCATCAGTGAGTCGGGACAGGGGGCAATGAACACTGAAGCTTTCTTT	CAISESGQGAMNTEAFF
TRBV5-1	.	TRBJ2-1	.	TGCGCCAGCAGCGACGGAGGGGGGAGGAATGAGCAGTTCTTC	CASSDGGGRNEQFF
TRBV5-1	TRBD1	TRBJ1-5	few	TGCGCCAGCAGTGAGGGGGACAGGGCGGAACAGCCCCAGCATTTT	CASSEGDRAEQPQHF
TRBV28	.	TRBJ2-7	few	TGTGCCAGCAATGTAGCGTCTAGCTACGAGCAGTACTTC	CASNVASSYEQYF
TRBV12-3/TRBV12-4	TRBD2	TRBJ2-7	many	TGTGCCAGCAGTTTTCGTAGCGGGCAGCGGGAGCAGTACTTC	CASSFRSGQREQYF
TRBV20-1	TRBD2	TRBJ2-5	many	TGCAGTGCTCTACTAGCGGGCAATCGAGGGGAGACCCAGTACTTC	CSALLAGNRGETQYF
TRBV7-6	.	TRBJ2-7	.	TGTGCCGGCAGCCCCGGGGGTGGGCCCAACTACGAGCAGTACTTC	CAGSPGGGPNYEQYF
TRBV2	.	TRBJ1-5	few	TGTGCCAGTCTCCTCAGCGGGGACCAGCCCCAGCATTTT	CASLLSGDQPQHF
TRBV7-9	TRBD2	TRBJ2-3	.	TGTGCCAGCAGCCCGCCTCTCGGCTTGTCGCGGGAGAAGGATACGCAGTATTTT	CASSPPLGLSREKDTQYF
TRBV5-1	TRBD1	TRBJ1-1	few	TGCGCCAGCAGCACGGGACAGAGCACTGAAGCTTTCTTT	CASSTGQSTEAFF
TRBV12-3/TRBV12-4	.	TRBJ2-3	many	TGTGCCAGCAGTTCCCCGGCATCGGCAGATACGCAGTATTTT	CASSSPASADTQYF
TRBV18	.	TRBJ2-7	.	TGTGCCAGCTCACCACCGGGGGTATTGGACTACGAGCAGTACTTC	CASSPPGVLDYEQYF
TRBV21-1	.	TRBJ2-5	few	TGTGCCAGCAGCCCCCCTGGACTTAAGTACCAAGAGGCCCAGTACTTC	CASSPPGLKYQEAQYF
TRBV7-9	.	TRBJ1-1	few	TGTGCCAGCAGTCCAACGGATGTCACTGAAGCTTTCTTT	CASSPTDVTEAFF
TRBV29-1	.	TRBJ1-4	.	TGCAGCGTCCGGCTCGTGGAGGAGGATGAAAAACTGTTTTTT	CSVRLVEEDEKLFF
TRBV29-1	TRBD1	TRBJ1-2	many	TGCAGCGACCAATCGGACAGGGCGGGCGGAGGCTACACCTTC	CSDQSDRAGGGYTF
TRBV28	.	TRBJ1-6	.	TGTGCCAGCAGTCTTGACAGGTCACCCCTCCACTTT	CASSLDRSPLHF
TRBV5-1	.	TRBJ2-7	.	TGCGCCAGCAGCTGGGACCCGGGACTCTACGAGCAGTACTTC	CASSWDPGLYEQYF
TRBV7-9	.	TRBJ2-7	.	TGTGCCAGCAGCCCGCGTTGGGGCAGGCAGAGCTCCTACAATGAGCAGTACTTC	CASSPRWGRQSSYNEQYF
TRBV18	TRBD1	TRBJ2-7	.	TGTGCCAGCTCACCCCGGGACAGGCACTACGAGCAGTACTTC	CASSPRDRHYEQYF
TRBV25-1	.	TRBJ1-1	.	TGTGCCAGCAGGGGGGGGGCCAACACTGAAGCTTTCTTT	CASRGGANTEAFF
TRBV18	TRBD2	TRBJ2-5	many	TGTGCCAGCTCACCACCTAGCGGGAGCGGGGAGACCCAGTACTTC	CASSPPSGSGETQYF
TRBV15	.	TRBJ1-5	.	TGTGCCACCAGCAGAGTCCAGGGTGATCAGCCCCAGCATTTT	CATSRVQGDQPQHF
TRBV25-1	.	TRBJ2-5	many	TGTGCCAGCAGTGATGCCAGTCGTGGGGAGACCCAGTACTTC	CASSDASRGETQYF
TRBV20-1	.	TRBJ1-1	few	TGCAGTGCTACTCGACAGAACACTGAAGCTTTCTTT	CSATRQNTEAFF
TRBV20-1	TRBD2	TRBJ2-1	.	TGCAGTGCTAGTTCTTGGCAGCGGGAGTACAATGAGCAGTTCTTC	CSASSWQREYNEQFF
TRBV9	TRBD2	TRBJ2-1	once	TGTGCCAGCAGCACCTCTAGCGGGAGCTGCAATGAGCAGTTCTTC	CASSTSSGSCNEQFF
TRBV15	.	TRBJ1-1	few	TGTGCCACCAGCAGAATATTTTCCGGGACCACTGAAGCTTTCTTT	CATSRIFSGTTEAFF
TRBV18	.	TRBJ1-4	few	TGTGCCAGCTCACCAGCGCCGACAGAGTCTAATGAAAAACTGTTTTTT	CASSPAPTESNEKLFF
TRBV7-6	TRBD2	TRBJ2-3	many	TGTGCCAGCAGCTTAAGAATTGCGGGAGGTCTTGTTAGCACAGATACGCAGTATTTT	CASSLRIAGGLVSTDTQYF